The rows below give T cell receptor beta chains drawn from one sample of a study of T cells in Graves' hyperthyroidism and ophthalmopathy. TCRdb re-called the multiplex PCR reads with MiXCR, one entry per CDR3 protein. The data show a few hundred thousand distinct CDR3 sequences, about 20% seen once. The sequencing sample was made of blood. These receptors were collected from a woman between 50 and 59 years old with Graves' hyperthyroidism. CDR3s include the opening cysteine and the closing phenylalanine or tryptophan. D genes are given only for firm matches. Clone size is given for some rows only: seen once, a few or many times, or a class if the clone is expanded.

TRBJ2-1 | many | TRBV28 | NA | CASSPSSYNEQFF | TGTGCCAGCAGTCCCTCTAGTTACAATGAGCAGTTCTTC
TRBJ1-1 | few | TRBV14 | TRBD1 | CASSQEGWGRGPYTEAFF | TGTGCCAGCAGCCAAGAGGGGTGGGGCAGGGGGCCCTACACTGAAGCTTTCTTT
TRBJ1-2 | NA | TRBV28 | NA | CASSRTDGYTF | TGTGCCAGCAGCCGGACAGATGGCTACACCTTC
TRBJ1-2 | NA | TRBV7-3 | NA | CASSPQEGYGYTF | TGTGCCAGCAGCCCACAGGAAGGCTATGGCTACACCTTC
TRBJ2-1 | NA | TRBV12-3/TRBV12-4 | NA | CASSLDYGRNEQFF | TGTGCCAGCAGTCTAGACTACGGCCGGAATGAGCAGTTCTTC
TRBJ1-2 | NA | TRBV5-1 | NA | CAIPGGNSNYGYTF | TGCGCCATTCCGGGGGGGAATTCTAACTATGGCTACACCTTC
TRBJ1-1 | many | TRBV6-1 | NA | CASDRSTMNTEAFF | TGTGCCAGCGACCGAAGTACCATGAACACTGAAGCTTTCTTT
TRBJ2-2 | NA | TRBV11-2 | NA | CASSLEGGPNTGELFF | TGTGCCAGCAGCTTAGAGGGGGGCCCGAACACCGGGGAGCTGTTTTTT
TRBJ2-7 | NA | TRBV20-1 | NA | CSLPSSYEQYF | TGCAGTCTCCCGAGCTCCTACGAGCAGTACTTC
TRBJ2-1 | NA | TRBV14 | TRBD1 | CASSHRGQRYNEQFF | TGTGCCAGCAGCCACCGGGGACAGAGATACAATGAGCAGTTCTTC
TRBJ1-1 | many | TRBV7-8 | NA | CASSLASGTNTEAFF | TGTGCCAGCAGCTTAGCGTCGGGAACGAACACTGAAGCTTTCTTT
TRBJ2-1 | many | TRBV12-3/TRBV12-4 | NA | CASSLGESSYNEQFF | TGTGCCAGCAGTTTAGGGGAGAGCTCCTACAATGAGCAGTTCTTC
TRBJ2-3 | many | TRBV6-1 | TRBD2 | CASSAKVGEGSDTQYF | TGTGCCAGCAGTGCGAAAGTAGGGGAGGGTTCAGATACGCAGTATTTT
TRBJ2-2 | many | TRBV12-3/TRBV12-4 | NA | CASSATGNTGELFF | TGTGCCAGCAGTGCAACAGGGAACACCGGGGAGCTGTTTTTT
TRBJ2-7 | NA | TRBV7-6 | NA | CASSRDRKGHEQYF | TGTGCCAGCAGCCGGGACCGGAAGGGCCACGAGCAGTACTTC
TRBJ2-7 | many | TRBV28 | NA | CASSPLSGYSYEQYF | TGTGCCAGCAGTCCCCTCTCAGGGTATAGCTACGAGCAGTACTTC
TRBJ1-4 | few | TRBV2 | NA | CASSEEAGYNEKLFF | TGTGCCAGCAGTGAAGAGGCAGGGTACAATGAAAAACTGTTTTTT
TRBJ1-1 | few | TRBV19 | NA | CASSIWGMNTEAFF | TGTGCCAGTAGTATCTGGGGTATGAACACTGAAGCTTTCTTT
TRBJ2-7 | many | TRBV29-1 | TRBD2 | CSVLAGGYEQYF | TGCAGCGTCCTAGCGGGAGGCTACGAGCAGTACTTC
TRBJ2-5 | NA | TRBV15 | NA | CATSRATGPWETQYF | TGTGCCACCAGCCGCGCGACAGGCCCCTGGGAGACCCAGTACTTC
TRBJ1-6 | few | TRBV29-1 | NA | CSASTGYYNSPLHF | TGCAGCGCCTCGACCGGTTACTATAATTCACCCCTCCACTTT
TRBJ2-1 | many | TRBV5-1 | NA | CASEPVGIMGYNEQFF | TGCGCCAGCGAGCCGGTTGGGATAATGGGTTACAATGAGCAGTTCTTC
TRBJ2-1 | NA | TRBV5-1 | NA | CASSFSPANEQFF | TGCGCCAGCAGCTTCAGCCCGGCCAATGAGCAGTTCTTC